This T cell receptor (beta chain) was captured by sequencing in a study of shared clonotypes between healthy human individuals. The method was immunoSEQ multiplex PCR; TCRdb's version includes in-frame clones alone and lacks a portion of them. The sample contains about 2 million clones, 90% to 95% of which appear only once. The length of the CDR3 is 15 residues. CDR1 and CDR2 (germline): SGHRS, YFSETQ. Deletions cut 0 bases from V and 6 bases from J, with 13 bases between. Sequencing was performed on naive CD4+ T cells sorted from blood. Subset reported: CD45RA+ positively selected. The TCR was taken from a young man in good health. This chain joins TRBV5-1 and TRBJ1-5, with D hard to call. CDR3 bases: TGCGCCAGCAGCTTGGACAATAATCCGGGTCAGCCCCAGCATTTT. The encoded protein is CASSLDNNPGQPQHF. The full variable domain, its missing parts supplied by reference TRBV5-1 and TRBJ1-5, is KAGVTQTPRYLIKTRGQQVTLSCSPISGHRSVSWYQQTPGQGLQFLFEYFSETQRNKGNFPGRFSGRQFSNSRSEMNVSTLELGDSALYLCASSLDNNPGQPQHFGDGTRLSIL.